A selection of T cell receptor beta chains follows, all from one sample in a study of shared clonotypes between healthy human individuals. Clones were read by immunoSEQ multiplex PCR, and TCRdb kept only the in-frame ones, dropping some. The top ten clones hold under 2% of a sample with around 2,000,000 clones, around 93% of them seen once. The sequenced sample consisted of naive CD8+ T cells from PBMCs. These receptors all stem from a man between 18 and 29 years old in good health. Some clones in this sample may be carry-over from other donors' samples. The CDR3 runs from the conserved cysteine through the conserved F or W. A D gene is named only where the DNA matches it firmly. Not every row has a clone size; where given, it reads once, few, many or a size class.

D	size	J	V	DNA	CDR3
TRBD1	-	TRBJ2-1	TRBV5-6	TGTGCCAGCAGCGTCGGGACAGGGGTATACAATGAGCAGTTCTTC	CASSVGTGVYNEQFF
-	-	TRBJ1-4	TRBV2	TGTGCCAGCAGTGAAGGGGTCAGCGGGCATAATGAAAAACTGTTTTTT	CASSEGVSGHNEKLFF
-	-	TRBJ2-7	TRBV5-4	TGTGCCAGCAGCTTGCTCTCTCACGAGCAGTACTTC	CASSLLSHEQYF
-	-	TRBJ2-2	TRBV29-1	TGCAGCGTTCGCCCCGACTCGGGGTTGGCCGGGGAGCTGTTTTTT	CSVRPDSGLAGELFF
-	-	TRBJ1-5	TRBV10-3	TGTGCCATCAGTGAGTTGGGTTTTGGAGGGAGCAATCAGCCCCAGCATTTT	CAISELGFGGSNQPQHF
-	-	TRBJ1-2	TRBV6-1	TGTGCCAGCAGTGAAGCGACACGGAACTACACCTTC	CASSEATRNYTF
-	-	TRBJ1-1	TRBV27	TGTGCCAGCAGTTTAAGGGTGAGGGACACTGAAGCTTTCTTT	CASSLRVRDTEAFF
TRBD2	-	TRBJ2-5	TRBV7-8	TGTGCCAGCAGCTTGCCCGGGACTAGCGACCAAGAGACCCAGTACTTC	CASSLPGTSDQETQYF
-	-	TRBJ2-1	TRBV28	TGTGCCAGCAGTCTACTTTTGGGAGTAAACAATGAGCAGTTCTTC	CASSLLLGVNNEQFF
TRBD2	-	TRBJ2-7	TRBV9	TGTGCCAGCGGCGGGCTAGCGGACGAGCAGTACTTC	CASGGLADEQYF
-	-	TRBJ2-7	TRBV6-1	TGTGCCAGCAGGACCTTGGAGGCGGCAGACTACGAGCAGTACTTC	CASRTLEAADYEQYF
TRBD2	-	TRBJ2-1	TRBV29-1	TGCAGCGTCCTAGCGGGAGCGTACAATGAGCAGTTCTTC	CSVLAGAYNEQFF
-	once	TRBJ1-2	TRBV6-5	TGTGCCAGCAGTTACGCGGAGGGCTATGGCTACACCTTC	CASSYAEGYGYTF
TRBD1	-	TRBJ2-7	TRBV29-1	TGCAGCGTGAGGACAGGGGAAAACGAGCAGTACTTC	CSVRTGENEQYF
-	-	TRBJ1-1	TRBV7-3	TGTGCCAGCAGCCCCACGGGAGGGTGGTTCGCTGAAGCTTTCTTT	CASSPTGGWFAEAFF
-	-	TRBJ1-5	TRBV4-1	TGCGCCAGCAGCCAGGTTGGCAGAAATCAGCCCCAGCATTTT	CASSQVGRNQPQHF
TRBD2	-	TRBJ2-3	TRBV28	TGTGCCAGCAGATCCGGACTAGCGGGAGGACCGGGGGATACGCAGTATTTT	CASRSGLAGGPGDTQYF
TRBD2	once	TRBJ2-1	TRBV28	TGTGCCAGCAGTCCTAGCGGAAATGAGCAGTTCTTC	CASSPSGNEQFF
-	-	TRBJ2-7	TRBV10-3	TGTGCCATCAGTGAGTCGGGGGAAGGACGTAACTACGAGCAGTACTTC	CAISESGEGRNYEQYF
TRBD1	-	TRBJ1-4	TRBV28	TGTGCCAGCAGTTTACTACAGGGGGCGAAAAGAAGCATGCTAGGTGAAAAACTGTTTTTT	CASSLLQGAKRSMLGEKLFF
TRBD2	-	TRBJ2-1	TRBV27	TGTGCCAGCAGTTTTGGGGTCCCGGCGGGGGGTGAGCAGTTCTTC	CASSFGVPAGGEQFF
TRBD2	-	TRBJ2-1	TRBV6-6	TGTGCCAGCAGGGGACTAGCGGGAGGGTACAATGAGCAGTTCTTC	CASRGLAGGYNEQFF
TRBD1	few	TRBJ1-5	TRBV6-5	TGTGCCAGCAGTTACCGGACAGGATATCAGCCCCAGCATTTT	CASSYRTGYQPQHF
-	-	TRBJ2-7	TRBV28	TGTGCCAGCAGTTTTCAGGTAGCCGAGCAGTACTTC	CASSFQVAEQYF
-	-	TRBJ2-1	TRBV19	TGTGCCAGTAGGGCGGTTATGGGGTTGTTCTACAATGAGCAGTTCTTC	CASRAVMGLFYNEQFF
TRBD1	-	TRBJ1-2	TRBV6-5	TGTGCCAGCAGTCAGGACAGGGTGTCCTATGGCTACACCTTC	CASSQDRVSYGYTF
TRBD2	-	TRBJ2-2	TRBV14	TGTGCCAGCACCAGAGCGGGAGAGGACACCGGGGAGCTGTTTTTT	CASTRAGEDTGELFF
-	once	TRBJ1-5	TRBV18	TGTGCCAGCTCCCATTCCGACACCCCAAGTTCACAGCCCCAGCATTTT	CASSHSDTPSSQPQHF
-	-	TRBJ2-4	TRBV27	TGTGCCAGCAGTCAGGGATTTGCCAAAAACATTCAGTACTTC	CASSQGFAKNIQYF
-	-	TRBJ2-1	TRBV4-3	TGCGCCAGCAGCCAAGGTTTTCATGAGCAGTTCTTC	CASSQGFHEQFF
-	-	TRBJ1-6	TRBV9	TGTGCCAGCAGCGTAGCCGGGCACTATAATTCACCCCTCCACTTT	CASSVAGHYNSPLHF
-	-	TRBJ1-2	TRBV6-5	TGTGCCAGCACCGGGGACCAGGGAATACCCTATGGCTACACCTTC	CASTGDQGIPYGYTF
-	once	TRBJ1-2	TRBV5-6	TGTGCCAGCAGCAGGGGTGATGCGGGCTATGGCTACACCTTC	CASSRGDAGYGYTF
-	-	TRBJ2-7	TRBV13	TGTGCCAGCAGCTTAGGCCTGGGAGTGCAAGCAAGTACGGACGAGCAGTACTTC	CASSLGLGVQASTDEQYF
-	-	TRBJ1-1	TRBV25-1	TGTGCCAGCAGTGTATCGAACACTGAAGCTTTCTTT	CASSVSNTEAFF
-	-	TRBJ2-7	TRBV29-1	TGCAGCGTGACGGGACTTGGCCGTTCCTACGAGCAGTACTTC	CSVTGLGRSYEQYF
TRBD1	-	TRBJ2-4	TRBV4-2	TGTGCCAGCAGCCAAGATTTCGGACAGGGCATTGGAGCCAAAAACATTCAGTACTTC	CASSQDFGQGIGAKNIQYF
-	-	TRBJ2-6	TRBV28	TGTGCCAGCAGTTGGCGGGGGCTTGGGGCCAACGTCCTGACTTTC	CASSWRGLGANVLTF
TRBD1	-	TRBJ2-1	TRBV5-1	TGCGCCAGCAGAAGGACAGGGGGCAGCCTGGGCAATGAGCAGTTCTTC	CASRRTGGSLGNEQFF
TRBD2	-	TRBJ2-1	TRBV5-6	TGTGCCAGCAGCTTGGCTCTAGCGGGAAATTTCTGGGAGCAGTTCTTC	CASSLALAGNFWEQFF
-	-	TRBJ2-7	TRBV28	TGTGCCAGCAGCCTCACAGGGAATTACGACGAGCAGTACTTC	CASSLTGNYDEQYF
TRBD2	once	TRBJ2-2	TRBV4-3	TGCGCCAGCAGCCATATAGCGGGAGGTAACACCGGGGAGCTGTTTTTT	CASSHIAGGNTGELFF
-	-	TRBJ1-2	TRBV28	TGTGCCAGCACCCCAAGGGGGGGCTATGGCTACACCTTC	CASTPRGGYGYTF
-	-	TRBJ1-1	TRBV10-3	TGTGCCATCAGACTAGAGAACACTGAAGCTTTCTTT	CAIRLENTEAFF